Shown below are 4 T cell receptor beta chains from a single sample sequenced in a study of T cells in Graves' hyperthyroidism and ophthalmopathy (dated by TCRdb to between 2018 and 2021). The method was multiplex PCR. TCRdb lists the instrument as Illumina HiSeq 2000. The TCR beta CDR3 regions were amplified from RNA transcripts. The first round of RT-PCR for the TCR CDR3 was performed with the HTBI primer set and the Qiagen OneStep RT-PCR kit. Using fastp at Q25 and MiXCR, TCRdb reprocessed the public reads and kept productive beta chains. When rows share a CDR3 protein, they turn into one entry using the most common DNA and genes. This sample holds roughly 61,000 distinct CDR3 sequences; around 53% were observed only once. 2.5% to 4% of the sample is in the top ten clones. Sequencing used blood. The source is a woman aged 55-75 years with Graves' ophthalmopathy.

The chain couples TRBV7-2 to TRBJ2-2; 10 bases line up with TRBD1. This CDR3 comprises 19 residues. Germline CDR1 and CDR2: SGHTA and FQGNSA. V shed 4 bases and J 6 bases; nucleotides not matched to a gene: 17. The CDR3 coding sequence is TGTGCCAGCAGCTCCGGCCTGTCCCGGGACAGGGGTAGGCCCGGGGAGCTGTTTTTT. Amino acids: CASSSGLSRDRGRPGELFF.

This rearrangement joins TRBV4-2 to TRBJ1-2; 12 nucleotides match TRBD1. CDR3 length equals 14 residues. V lost 4 bases to trimming and J lost 12 bases; unmatched junction nucleotides: 9. Germline V gives CDR1 LGHNA, CDR2 YNFKEQ. The CDR3 sequence is CASSPRDRGHGHTF. CDR3 coding DNA: TGTGCCAGCAGCCCCCGGGACAGGGGGCACGGCCACACCTTC.

This clonotype occurred many times. A much larger clone is a single base away; this may be a read error. V and J are TRBV6-2 or TRBV6-3 and TRBJ2-7, with 9 bases that match TRBD1. The CDR3 contains 14 residues. The J segment lost 2 bases and the V segment lost 6 bases, leaving 5 bases of the junction unmatched. Germline CDR1 reads MNHEY; CDR2 reads SVGEGT. The CDR3 reads CASRGTGSAYEQYF. In DNA form, the CDR3 reads TGTGCCAGCAGGGGGACAGGGAGCGCCTACGAGCAGTACTTC.

This clonotype came up many times. V gene TRBV5-6 combines with J gene TRBJ1-2, with D hard to call. CDR3 length: 14 residues. V was clipped by 6 bases and J by 4 bases, with 16 bases between them. The V gene's germline CDR1 is SGHDT and CDR2 YYEEEE. CDR3 sequence: CASNPGGKGYGYTF. The CDR3, as DNA: TGTGCCAGCAACCCGGGTGGGAAAGGCTATGGCTACACCTTC.